A single sample is the source of the 17 T cell receptor beta chains below, sequenced in a study of blood T cell repertoires in COVID-19. Here immunoSEQ multiplex PCR was the method, and the copy in TCRdb shows in-frame clones only, minus some. The repertoire has tens of thousands of clones, approximately 83% of them found once; the top ten carry over 3.5%. Sample: peripheral blood. All receptors come from a man aged 45 to 65 with acute or convalescent COVID-19.

The CDR3 bases are TGTGCCACCAGTGTTTCGGACTCCACAGATACGCAGTATTTT. Translation: CATSVSDSTDTQYF. The chain links TRBV24-1 to TRBJ2-3; perhaps TRBD2 as D (5 bases). V lost 5 bases and J 2 bases, leaving 10 bases between the germline ends. This CDR3 has 14 residues. Germline CDR1 reads KGHDR; CDR2 reads SFDVKD.

The chain uses TRBV5-1 and TRBJ1-3; TRBD1 matches at 9 bases. CDR3 size: 16 residues. The V gene's germline CDR1 is SGHRS and CDR2 YFSETQ. V dropped 3 bases and J dropped 2; count of bases not matched to a gene: 6. Here the CDR3 DNA reads TGCGCCAGCAGCTGGACAGGGGTGGGCGCTGGAAACACCATATATTTT. This translates into CASSWTGVGAGNTIYF.

This clone has a handful of counts. The chain uses TRBV19 and TRBJ2-7, with 9 bases fitting TRBD1. The CDR3 is 14 residues long. Per germline, CDR1 LNHDA and CDR2 SQIVND (reference sequence). The V segment lost 5 bases and the J segment 5 bases; nucleotides outside the gene matches: 7. The CDR3 nucleotides read TGTGCCAGTAGTTCGGGACAGGGTGTCAACGAGCAGTACTTC. Encoded protein: CASSSGQGVNEQYF.

The chain couples TRBV2 to TRBJ2-5; the match to TRBD2 covers 10 bases. V was pared by 4 bases and J by 2 bases, with 4 bases of the junction left unmatched. There are 15 residues in the CDR3. Germline V CDR1 and CDR2: SNHLY, FYNNEI. CDR3 bases: TGTGCCAGCAGTGGGGCTAGCGGGGGACAAGAGACCCAGTACTTC. As protein: CASSGASGGQETQYF.

The count of this clone is one. The chain links TRBV21-1 to TRBJ1-5. TRBV21-1 is given as a pseudogene. This CDR3 is built from 17 residues. The CDR3 region has the DNA TGTGCCAGCAGCAAAGAAGGGTGGGAGTATAGCAATCAGCCCCAGCATTTT. The encoded protein is CASSKEGWEYSNQPQHF.

This sequence joins TRBV7-9 and TRBJ2-7, with 9 bases lining up with TRBD1. V shed 3 bases, J shed 1 base, and the junction held 4 bases outside the gene matches. The CDR3 totals 15 residues. CDR1 and CDR2 from the germline V gene are SEHNR and FQNEAQ (reference sequence). CDR3 sequence (DNA): TGTGCCAGCAGCTTCCCCGGGACAGGGTCCTACGAGCAGTACTTC. Encoded protein: CASSFPGTGSYEQYF.

This chain links TRBV9 with TRBJ2-7, with D tentatively TRBD2 (6 bases). Trimming took off 4 bases at V and 0 bases at J, with 11 bases between the two ends. The CDR3 has 14 amino acids. Germline CDR1 SGDLS, CDR2 YYNGEE. Here the CDR3 DNA reads TGTGCCAGCAGCCCTCAGACTAGCTCCTACGAGCAGTACTTC. This encodes CASSPQTSSYEQYF.

The table lists this clone with a count of one. This sequence joins TRBV12-3 or TRBV12-4 and TRBJ1-2; TRBD1 aligns across 9 bases. The CDR3 loop spans 13 amino acids. Germline trimming cut 4 bases from V and 7 bases from J; bases unmatched to any gene: 4. The CDR3 here is CASSWGQGLGYTF. The CDR3 nucleotides are TGTGCCAGCAGTTGGGGACAGGGTCTTGGCTACACCTTC.

CDR3 residues: CASGLVRGAGIEAFF. Here the CDR3 DNA reads TGTGCTAGTGGTTTGGTACGGGGGGCCGGGATAGAAGCTTTCTTT. The V call is TRBV12-5, the J call TRBJ1-1; a possible D gene is TRBD1 (6 bases). The CDR3 covers 15 residues. Germline V gives CDR1 LGHNT, CDR2 FRNRAP. The V end lost 0 bases, the J end lost 8 bases, and 16 bases lay between the germline ends. The full variable domain, rest sourced from reference TRBV12-5 and TRBJ1-1, is DARVTQTPRHKVTEMGQEVTMRCQPILGHNTVFWYRQTMMQGLELLAYFRNRAPLDDSGMPKDRFSAEMPDATLATLKIQPSEPRDSAVYFCASGLVRGAGIEAFFGQGTRLTVV.

The genes are TRBV9 and TRBJ1-1; no clear D gene. This CDR3 region has 16 residues. CDR1 is SGDLS, CDR2 YYNGEE, per germline. The germline V and J ends were trimmed by 1 base and 7 bases, with 20 bases remaining between them. CDR3 loop: CASSVSLNFERGEAFF. As DNA, the CDR3 is TGTGCCAGCAGCGTATCCCTTAACTTCGAAAGAGGTGAAGCTTTCTTT.

The CDR3 is CASRPSGTDTQYF. The CDR3 coding sequence is TGTGCCAGCCGACCTAGCGGGACAGATACGCAGTATTTT. The gene calls are TRBV19 and TRBJ2-3, with TRBD2 matching 8 bases. The ends lost 9 bases at V and 3 bases at J; junction bases unmatched: 5. This CDR3 comprises 13 residues. CDR1 is LNHDA and CDR2 is SQIVND in the germline V gene (reference sequence).

The chain recombines TRBV11-3 with TRBJ1-2; perhaps TRBD1 as D (5 bases). The CDR3 is made up of 13 amino acids. Germline values: CDR1 SGHNT, CDR2 YENEEA. The V end was cut by 4 bases, the J end by 4 bases, with 10 bases between. The CDR3 loop reads CASSSGMGYGYTF. The CDR3 coding sequence is TGTGCCAGCAGCTCAGGGATGGGCTATGGCTACACCTTC.

CDR3 amino acids: CASSRPGTPTYEQYF. The CDR3 DNA follows: TGTGCCAGCAGCAGACCCGGGACACCTACCTACGAGCAGTACTTC. The rearrangement joins TRBV5-5 to TRBJ2-7; D may be TRBD1 (6 bases). Trimming removed 4 bases at V and 2 bases at J, with 16 bases between. The CDR3 has 15 amino acids. From germline, CDR1 is SGHKS and CDR2 YYEKEE (reference sequence).

This sequence joins TRBV27 and TRBJ2-1; possibly TRBD2 for D (6 bases). V was clipped by 4 bases and J by 4 bases, with 17 bases between them. CDR3 size: 16 residues. Germline assignment: CDR1 MNHEY and CDR2 SMNVEV (reference sequence). The CDR3 protein is CASSSLSGPVYNEQFF. In DNA form, the CDR3 reads TGTGCCAGCAGTTCGCTTAGCGGACCCGTTTACAATGAGCAGTTCTTC.

The chain is built from TRBV5-1 and TRBJ1-2; tentative D call: TRBD1 (6 bases). The V and J ends lost 4 bases and 4 bases respectively, with 17 bases between them. Germline V gives CDR1 SGHRS, CDR2 YFSETQ. This CDR3 spans 15 amino acids. The CDR3 protein is CASSLGGLGIYGYTF. The CDR3 bases are TGCGCCAGCAGCCTGGGGGGCCTGGGGATCTATGGCTACACCTTC.

The chain recombines TRBV12-3 or TRBV12-4 with TRBJ2-2; D remains ambiguous. Trimming stripped 6 bases from V and 6 bases from J, with 8 bases between. The CDR3 spans 12 residues. CDR3: CASRRSAGELFF. The DNA of the CDR3 is TGTGCCAGCAGACGCTCGGCCGGGGAGCTGTTTTTT.

This rearrangement joins TRBV2 to TRBJ2-7; D possibly corresponds to TRBD1 (5 bases). CDR3 length: 14 amino acids. CDR1 is SNHLY, CDR2 FYNNEI, per germline. Trimming left V 2 bases short and J 5 bases short, with 13 bases between. The CDR3 spells CASSERGRAHEQYF. CDR3 nucleotide sequence: TGTGCCAGCAGTGAAAGGGGCAGGGCCCACGAGCAGTACTTC.